A single sample gave rise to the 27 T cell receptor beta chains below, sequenced in a study of post-analysis software for immune sequencing data (dated by TCRdb to between 2014 and 2017). What the authors observed across the whole study: Patients showed significantly higher frequencies than controls for several TRBV segments, among them TRBV5-6, TRBV5-1 and TRBV20-1.

These receptors' antigens are unknown. The library was produced with PCR. Sequenced on an Illumina HiSeq 2500. To reduce PCR and sequencing biases, unique molecular identifiers were built into the TCR beta cDNA libraries. The raw public reads went through TCRdb reprocessing: fastp at Q25, MiXCR clone calling, in-frame beta chains kept. A single entry per CDR3 protein holds the most common genes and DNA from its merged rows. For this sample there are around 770,000 distinct CDR3 sequences; 46% appear just once. The ten largest clones take up 4.9% of the sample. Sequencing was carried out using blood. Source of these receptors: a girl aged 10 to 17 with multiple sclerosis.

The chain links TRBV5-4 to TRBJ2-2; D unclear. CDR3 length: 13 amino acids. Trimming left V 1 base short and J 5 bases short, with 6 bases between. Germline V gene sequence: CDR1 SGHNT, CDR2 YYREEE (reference sequence). This CDR3 is CASSLTLTGELFF. In DNA, the CDR3 is TGTGCCAGCAGCTTGACTCTTACCGGGGAGCTGTTTTTT. Filled out from reference TRBV5-4 and TRBJ2-2, the complete variable domain reads ETGVTQSPTHLIKTRGQQVTLRCSSQSGHNTVSWYQQALGQGPQFIFQYYREEENGRGNFPPRFSGLQFPNYSSELNVNALELDDSALYLCASSLTLTGELFFGEGSRLTVL.

Ten or more counts support this clonotype. The V call is TRBV29-1, the J call TRBJ2-5, with 7 nucleotides matching TRBD1. The germline CDR1 and CDR2 sequences are SQVTM and ANQGSEA. The V gene end was trimmed by 0 bases and the J gene end by 9 bases; junction bases not matched to a gene: 10. The CDR3 has 14 residues. The CDR3 loop reads CSVEDPRQGDPQYF. As DNA, the CDR3 is TGCAGCGTTGAAGATCCGAGGCAGGGGGATCCCCAGTACTTC. The full variable domain, rest sourced from reference TRBV29-1 and TRBJ2-5, is SAVISQKPSRDICQRGTSLTIQCQVDSQVTMMFWYRQQPGQSLTLIATANQGSEATYESGFVIDKFPISRPNLTFSTLTVSNMSPEDSSIYLCSVEDPRQGDPQYFGPGTRLLVL.

The chain joins TRBV20-1 to TRBJ2-1; D remains ambiguous. This CDR3 spans 11 amino acids. CDR1 and CDR2 from the germline V gene are DFQATT and SNEGSKA (reference sequence). V shed 6 bases and J shed 7 bases, with 10 bases lying between them. The CDR3 nucleotides are TGCAGTGCGGCGGCGTTAAATGAGCAGTTCTTC. The encoded protein is CSAAALNEQFF.

This clonotype occurred a few times. The V call is TRBV7-9, the J call TRBJ2-5; D is unresolved. Germline V gives CDR1 SEHNR, CDR2 FQNEAQ (reference sequence). CDR3 length: 14 amino acids. V was shortened by 5 bases and J by 5 bases, with 15 bases between the two germline ends. CDR3 amino acids: CASSPSSARETQYF. As DNA, the CDR3 is TGTGCCAGCAGCCCTTCCTCCGCTAGGGAGACCCAGTACTTC.

The chain links TRBV10-3 to TRBJ2-7; 7 bases match TRBD1. Germline V CDR1 and CDR2: ENHRY, SYGVKD. The CDR3 has 13 residues. Trimming cost V 6 bases and J 3 bases; bases outside gene matches: 5. Here the CDR3 DNA reads TGTGCCATCAGAACAGGGGTACGCTACGAGCAGTACTTC. This sequence encodes CAIRTGVRYEQYF.

The V call is TRBV7-9, the J call TRBJ1-5; D gene unclear. The CDR3 covers 14 residues. The V gene lost 8 bases and the J gene lost 2 bases, with 13 bases spanning the gap. Germline CDR1 reads SEHNR; CDR2 reads FQNEAQ (reference sequence). The CDR3 bases are TGTGCCAGCTCGTGGGGTGTAGGCAATCAGCCCCAGCATTTT. This translates into CASSWGVGNQPQHF. Filled out from reference TRBV7-9 and TRBJ1-5, the complete variable domain reads DTGVSQNPRHKITKRGQNVTFRCDPISEHNRLYWYRQTLGQGPEFLTYFQNEAQLEKSRLLSDRFSAERPKGSFSTLEIQRTEQGDSAMYLCASSWGVGNQPQHFGDGTRLSIL.

In this sample, this clonotype turned up a few times. The V call is TRBV20-1, the J call TRBJ2-1, with 7 nucleotides matching TRBD2. Germline trimming cut 8 bases from V and 1 base from J; bases unmatched to any gene: 8. This CDR3 has 14 residues. Germline V gives CDR1 DFQATT, CDR2 SNEGSKA (reference sequence). The CDR3 loop reads CSPKRGSSYNEQFF. CDR3 in DNA: TGCAGTCCGAAGCGGGGATCTTCCTACAATGAGCAGTTCTTC.

The DNA of the CDR3 is TGTGCCAGCACCCAGCACAATGAGCAGTTCTTC. Amino acids: CASTQHNEQFF. The chain has TRBV6-2 or TRBV6-3 and TRBJ2-1; the D is unclear. V shed 7 bases and J shed 5 bases, with 6 bases lying between them. The CDR3 has 11 amino acids. CDR1 MNHEY and CDR2 SVGEGT come from the germline V gene.

This clonotype has a handful of counts. The rearrangement joins TRBV4-3 to TRBJ1-2; 7 positions match TRBD1. The V gene's germline CDR1 is LGHNA and CDR2 YSLEER. J lost 4 bases, V lost 0 bases, and 8 bases had no gene match. The CDR3 has 16 amino acids. The CDR3 nucleotides read TGCGCCAGCAGCCAAGAAGTTGGCAGGGGGTCCTATGGCTACACCTTC. Its translation: CASSQEVGRGSYGYTF.

The chain uses TRBV7-6 and TRBJ2-1; unclear D gene. Trimming shortened V by 1 base and J by 0 bases, and 16 bases separated the two germline ends. Germline V lookup: CDR1 SGHVS, CDR2 FNYEAQ. The CDR3 loop spans 18 amino acids. The CDR3 coding sequence is TGTGCCAGCAGCTTAGGACCCCAAGGGTATAGCTCCTACAATGAGCAGTTCTTC. Its protein product is CASSLGPQGYSSYNEQFF.

This clonotype was counted a single time. The rearrangement links TRBV7-8 to TRBJ1-2; 7 positions agree with TRBD1. Germline assignment: CDR1 SGHVS and CDR2 FQNEAQ. The ends lost 4 bases at V and 3 bases at J; junction bases unmatched: 8. The CDR3 has 15 residues. CDR3 loop: CASSSARTGDYGYTF. The DNA of the CDR3 is TGTGCCAGCAGCTCAGCGCGAACAGGGGACTATGGCTACACCTTC.

This clonotype was seen a handful of times. The chain links TRBV20-1 to TRBJ2-7; 7 nucleotides line up with TRBD1. With 3 bases clipped from V and 7 bases from J, the junction kept 6 bases outside the gene matches. Germline V gene sequence: CDR1 DFQATT, CDR2 SNEGSKA (reference sequence). The CDR3 contains 12 residues. CDR3 region: CSARRQGREQYF. CDR3 in DNA: TGCAGTGCTAGGCGACAGGGAAGAGAGCAGTACTTC.

This chain joins TRBV24-1 and TRBJ2-1; a weak D match, TRBD2 (5 bases). The CDR3 contains 15 residues. Trimming removed 0 bases from V and 8 bases from J, with 13 bases in between. Germline V gives CDR1 KGHDR, CDR2 SFDVKD. The CDR3 DNA follows: TGTGCCACCAGTGATTTGCAACCGGGGTTCGATGAGCAGTTCTTC. This encodes CATSDLQPGFDEQFF.

The chain recombines TRBV11-2 with TRBJ1-5, with D uncertain. The CDR3 has 15 amino acids. Germline CDR1 SGHAT, CDR2 FQNNGV. V was shortened by 5 bases and J by 3 bases, with 14 bases between the two germline ends. This CDR3 is CASSPDAAFNQPQHF. The CDR3 region has the DNA TGTGCCAGCAGCCCGGACGCCGCCTTCAATCAGCCCCAGCATTTT.

The genes are TRBV12-3 or TRBV12-4 and TRBJ2-3; D unclear. V shed 7 bases and J shed 4 bases, with 9 bases lying between them. The CDR3 contains 12 residues. As DNA, the CDR3 is TGTGCCAGCAAAGGGTTAGCAGATACGCAGTATTTT. It encodes CASKGLADTQYF.

This clonotype has only a few counts. This chain connects TRBV7-2 to TRBJ2-5, with TRBD2 identical over 14 bases. Germline-derived CDR1 and CDR2 are SGHTA and FQGNSA. The junction had 3 bases not matched to a gene; V was cut back by 4 bases and J by 5 bases. The CDR3 covers 15 residues. CDR3 protein: CASSSTSGRGETQYF. CDR3 nucleotide sequence: TGTGCCAGCAGCTCGACTAGCGGGAGGGGGGAGACCCAGTACTTC.

This chain links TRBV15 with TRBJ2-7; D is unresolved. The DNA end is a closer match to TRBJ2-5, so the J assignment may be wrong. This CDR3 contains 13 residues. Germline assignment: CDR1 LNHNV and CDR2 YYDKDF (reference sequence). The DNA of the CDR3 is TGTGCCACCAGCAGAGATATCTCTCAGACCCAGTACTTC. Protein sequence: CATSRDISQTQYF.

The chain combines TRBV6-2 or TRBV6-3 with TRBJ1-4; possible D gene TRBD1, 5 bases. The length of the CDR3 is 15 residues. V was shortened by 0 bases and J by 7 bases, with 12 bases between the two germline ends. The germline gives CDR1 MNHEY, CDR2 SVGEGT. The CDR3 DNA is TGTGCCAGCAGTTACTCGGGGGAGGCATCTGAAAAACTGTTTTTT. This sequence encodes CASSYSGEASEKLFF.

This clonotype has only a few counts. The chain uses TRBV20-1 and TRBJ1-2; 7 bases fit TRBD1. Germline lookup yields CDR1 DFQATT and CDR2 SNEGSKA (reference sequence). Losses at the gene ends were 6 bases for V and 4 bases for J; bases not matched to a gene: 8. This CDR3 has 13 amino acids. The DNA for the CDR3 is TGCAGTGCAGTTCAGGGGGTCGGCTATGGCTACACCTTC. This sequence encodes CSAVQGVGYGYTF.

In nucleotides, the CDR3 is TGTGCCACCAGTGACAAGGGGAGCCAGCCCCAGCATTTT. Translated, it gives CATSDKGSQPQHF. This chain links TRBV24-1 with TRBJ1-5, with D possibly TRBD1 on 5 matching bases. Germline assignment: CDR1 KGHDR and CDR2 SFDVKD. The CDR3 has 13 residues. The V gene lost 4 bases and the J gene lost 7 bases, with 10 bases spanning the gap.

The count of this clonotype is one. The rearrangement uses TRBV6-2 or TRBV6-3 and TRBJ2-1; D may be TRBD2 (5 bases). There are 14 residues in the CDR3. Germline CDR1 MNHEY, CDR2 SVGEGT. The V gene lost 6 bases and the J gene lost 8 bases, with 17 bases spanning the gap. The CDR3 loop is CASSPGLLADEQFF. In DNA, the CDR3 is TGTGCCAGCAGCCCCGGACTCCTAGCCGATGAGCAGTTCTTC.

The chain has TRBV4-2 and TRBJ2-1; 9 bases fit TRBD2. Germline V gene data show CDR1 as LGHNA and CDR2 as YNFKEQ. The CDR3 loop spans 16 amino acids. J gave up 6 bases and V 4 bases, and 10 bases lay outside the gene matches. CDR3 coding DNA: TGTGCCAGCAGCCGAGTAAGCGGGAGGCCCTTCAATGAGCAGTTCTTC. Translating it yields CASSRVSGRPFNEQFF.

This clonotype was detected only a few times. J is TRBJ2-7 and V is TRBV29-1, with D perhaps TRBD2 (5 bases). Trimming removed 4 bases at V and 2 bases at J, with 12 bases between. The length of the CDR3 is 13 residues. Germline V gene data show CDR1 as SQVTM and CDR2 as ANQGSEA. The CDR3 coding sequence is TGCAGCGTTGGGGTAGCGACCACCTACGAGCAGTACTTC. It encodes CSVGVATTYEQYF.

This clonotype was found a few times. This rearrangement joins TRBV20-1 to TRBJ2-3, with D tentatively TRBD1 or TRBD2 (5 bases each). The CDR3 sequence is 15 residues long. Germline V gene data show CDR1 as DFQATT and CDR2 as SNEGSKA (reference sequence). The ends were cut back, 6 bases at V and 1 base at J, with 17 bases in the middle. The CDR3, as DNA: TGCAGTGCCGATGGTAGAGGGGCAGGCACAGATACGCAGTATTTT. Its protein is CSADGRGAGTDTQYF.

The chain combines TRBV3-1 with TRBJ1-2; 7 bases are shared with TRBD1. The length of the CDR3 is 16 residues. The trim removed 1 base at V and 4 bases at J, leaving 9 bases unmatched. Germline loops: CDR1 LGHDT, CDR2 YNNKEL (reference sequence). CDR3 DNA sequence: TGTGCCAGCAGCCAAGGAGGGACAGAGATAATCTATGGCTACACCTTC. It yields the protein CASSQGGTEIIYGYTF.

This clonotype was seen a few times. The rearrangement uses TRBV7-3 and TRBJ2-5; perhaps TRBD2 as D (6 bases). Germline V gene data show CDR1 as SGHTA and CDR2 as FQGTGA. The CDR3 is made up of 12 amino acids. The germline V and J ends were trimmed by 8 bases and 4 bases, with 11 bases remaining between them. In DNA form, the CDR3 reads TGTGCCAGCTTCGGGGACTTAGAGACCCAGTACTTC. Translation: CASFGDLETQYF. The variable domain in full, with the rest retrieved from reference TRBV7-3 and TRBJ2-5, is GAGVSQTPSNKVTEKGKYVELRCDPISGHTALYWYRQSLGQGPEFLIYFQGTGAADDSGLPNDRFFAVRPEGSVSTLKIQRTERGDSAVYLCASFGDLETQYFGPGTRLLVL.

J is TRBJ2-3 and V is TRBV7-9; 8 positions agree with TRBD1. Germline V gene lookup returns CDR1 SEHNR and CDR2 FQNEAQ (reference sequence). J was trimmed by 4 bases and V by 4 bases; bases with no gene match: 4. The CDR3 is 14 amino acids. CDR3 residues: CASSSVRGPDTQYF. DNA of the CDR3: TGTGCCAGCAGCTCCGTCAGGGGGCCAGATACGCAGTATTTT.